This T cell receptor beta chain comes out of a study of T cells in Graves' hyperthyroidism and ophthalmopathy. Study-level findings and limits: Ophthalmopathy, which appeared later, was predicted by the model a median about 6.8 months before onset. A model of 13 V-J features distinguished ophthalmopathy from stable hyperthyroidism.

As for this clonotype: Its antigen is as yet unknown.

Amplified TCR beta CDR3 regions came from RNA transcripts. Carried out on the TCR CDR3, a first-round RT-PCR used the HTBI primer set. MiXCR was run by TCRdb on the multiplex PCR reads, yielding one entry per CDR3 protein. The table shows fewer than 450,000 distinct CDR3 sequences, with about a sixth occurring only once. CDR1 is LNHDA and CDR2 is SQIVND in the germline V gene (reference sequence). J was trimmed by 5 bases and V by 5 bases; bases with no gene match: 17. The CDR3 is made up of 17 amino acids. Together with thyroid ultrasound, orbital computed tomography, serum thyroxine and TRAb, clinical symptoms were used for diagnoses. Isolation of PBMCs was performed on about 10 ml fresh peripheral blood.

This rearrangement joins TRBV19 to TRBJ2-5, with TRBD1 identical over 7 bases. Sequences were obtained from blood. The clonotype comes from a woman in her twenties or thirties with Graves' hyperthyroidism that later progressed to Graves' ophthalmopathy. The CDR3 nucleotides are TGTGCCAGTAGTCTTAATGCTCGACAGGGCCCGGGGGAGACCCAGTACTTC. Translated, it gives CASSLNARQGPGETQYF.